This is a list of T cell receptor beta chains from one sample in a study of response to subunit inactivated influenza vaccine. Each CDR3 protein is one row after TCRdb ran MiXCR on the RT-PCR reads. The sample carries approximately 300,000 distinct CDR3 sequences, 22% recorded once. The sample in question was PBMCs from blood, obtained 21 months after vaccination. Source of these receptors: a man in his fifties or sixties who received an inactivated influenza vaccine. The CDR3 runs from the conserved cysteine through the conserved F or W. A D gene is named only where the DNA matches it firmly. Size tells how often a clone was seen (once, few, many) or the class of an expanded clone, and some rows leave it out.

j_gene | d_gene | v_gene | len | abundance | CDR3aa | CDR3nt
TRBJ1-5 | TRBD1 | TRBV28 | 18 | few | CASYSGQGPHYSNQPQHF | TGTGCCAGCTATTCCGGACAGGGGCCTCATTATAGCAATCAGCCCCAGCATTTT
TRBJ2-1 | - | TRBV3-1 | 16 | many | CASSRLRGEFYNEQFF | TGTGCCAGCAGCCGGCTTAGGGGGGAGTTCTACAATGAGCAGTTCTTC
TRBJ1-5 | - | TRBV20-1 | 13 | once | CSAKEPPNQPQHF | TGCAGTGCTAAGGAACCCCCGAATCAGCCCCAGCATTTT
TRBJ1-1 | - | TRBV30 | 11 | - | CAWSVGGRAFF | TGTGCCTGGAGTGTTGGGGGAAGAGCTTTCTTT
TRBJ2-7 | TRBD2 | TRBV7-9 | 15 | - | CASSTWDSGGYEQYF | TGTGCCAGCAGCACTTGGGATAGCGGGGGGTACGAGCAGTACTTC
TRBJ2-2 | TRBD2 | TRBV5-1 | 15 | few | CASSRGLGETGELFF | TGCGCCAGCAGCCGCGGACTAGGGGAGACCGGGGAGCTGTTTTTT
TRBJ2-1 | - | TRBV7-8 | 12 | - | CASSTGGYEQFF | TGTGCCAGCAGCACCGGAGGGTATGAGCAGTTCTTC
TRBJ2-1 | - | TRBV3-1 | 15 | few | CASSQSGAGYNEQFF | TGTGCCAGCAGCCAAAGCGGAGCAGGCTACAATGAGCAGTTCTTC
TRBJ1-1 | - | TRBV25-1 | 14 | - | CASSETAVNTEAFF | TGTGCCAGCAGTGAAACAGCCGTGAACACTGAAGCTTTCTTT
TRBJ1-6 | - | TRBV5-1 | 15 | few | CASSLAGGVDSPLHF | TGCGCCAGCAGCTTGGCCGGGGGAGTAGATTCACCCCTCCACTTT
TRBJ1-2 | - | TRBV6-1 | 13 | - | CASSERHEYGYTF | TGTGCCAGCAGTGAGAGACACGAGTATGGCTACACCTTC
TRBJ2-1 | - | TRBV5-6 | 15 | - | CASSWGGAMAAEQFF | TGTGCCAGCAGCTGGGGGGGGGCTATGGCGGCAGAGCAGTTCTTC
TRBJ1-2 | - | TRBV12-3/TRBV12-4 | 12 | many | CASSDRGYGYTF | TGTGCCAGCAGCGACCGGGGCTATGGCTACACCTTC
TRBJ2-5 | TRBD2 | TRBV7-7 | 15 | few | CASSPSGRAQETQYF | TGTGCCAGCAGCCCTAGCGGGAGGGCCCAAGAGACCCAGTACTTC
TRBJ2-1 | TRBD1 | TRBV29-1 | 12 | - | CSAGQGDNEQFF | TGCAGCGCGGGACAGGGCGACAATGAGCAGTTCTTC
TRBJ2-3 | - | TRBV28 | 15 | - | CASGIGQGRTDTQYF | TGTGCCAGCGGGATCGGGCAGGGGAGGACAGATACGCAGTATTTT
TRBJ1-1 | - | TRBV6-5 | 13 | many | CASSYGQALEAFF | TGTGCCAGCAGTTACGGGCAGGCCCTTGAAGCTTTCTTT
TRBJ2-3 | - | TRBV20-1 | 12 | - | CSARVIGDTQYF | TGCAGTGCTAGAGTAATAGGGGATACGCAGTATTTT
TRBJ1-1 | - | TRBV7-8 | 12 | few | CASGQTNTEAFF | TGTGCCAGTGGACAGACGAACACTGAAGCTTTCTTT
TRBJ1-4 | TRBD1 | TRBV9 | 15 | - | CASSVGQASSEKLFF | TGTGCCAGCAGCGTGGGACAGGCATCAAGTGAAAAACTGTTTTTT
TRBJ2-7 | TRBD2 | TRBV11-1 | 16 | - | CASSLVASGDFYEQYF | TGTGCCAGCAGCTTAGTCGCTAGCGGAGACTTCTACGAGCAGTACTTC
TRBJ2-2 | - | TRBV2 | 13 | - | CASTGGDTGELFF | TGTGCCAGCACTGGGGGCGACACCGGGGAGCTGTTTTTT
TRBJ2-3 | TRBD1 | TRBV5-1 | 15 | few | CASSKTGGRGDTQYF | TGCGCCAGCAGCAAAACAGGGGGCAGGGGAGATACGCAGTATTTT
TRBJ2-7 | TRBD1 | TRBV7-9 | 14 | - | CASSLTGASYEQYF | TGTGCCAGCAGCTTAACAGGGGCCTCCTACGAGCAGTACTTC
TRBJ2-7 | TRBD1 | TRBV19 | 15 | many | CASSIAGTGADEQYF | TGTGCCAGTAGTATAGCCGGGACAGGGGCCGACGAGCAGTACTTC
TRBJ1-5 | - | TRBV7-2 | 14 | - | CASSLGVGLQPQHF | TGTGCCAGCAGCTTAGGGGTAGGGTTACAGCCCCAGCATTTT
TRBJ1-2 | - | TRBV4-2 | 17 | many | CASSQGDSYLGIYGYTF | TGTGCCAGCAGCCAAGGGGACTCCTACCTCGGGATATATGGCTACACCTTC
TRBJ2-3 | TRBD2 | TRBV7-2 | 14 | many | CASSLGGGADTQYF | TGTGCCAGCAGCTTAGGTGGGGGGGCAGATACGCAGTATTTT
TRBJ2-1 | TRBD2 | TRBV4-2 | 13 | few | CASSQDKAGEQFF | TGTGCCAGCAGCCAAGATAAAGCGGGAGAGCAGTTCTTC
TRBJ1-1 | - | TRBV25-1 | 12 | many | CASSRAGPEAFF | TGTGCCAGCAGTCGGGCAGGGCCAGAAGCTTTCTTT
TRBJ2-1 | - | TRBV24-1 | 13 | few | CATSDFSGNEQFF | TGTGCCACCAGTGATTTCTCCGGGAATGAGCAGTTCTTC
TRBJ1-1 | - | TRBV7-9 | 12 | few | CASSYGSTEAFF | TGTGCCAGCAGCTATGGCAGCACTGAAGCTTTCTTT
TRBJ1-1 | - | TRBV5-1 | 14 | many | CASSLAKLSSEAFF | TGCGCCAGCAGCTTGGCAAAGTTATCTTCTGAAGCTTTCTTT
TRBJ2-1 | - | TRBV7-9 | 13 | - | CASELAAYNEQFF | TGTGCCAGCGAACTAGCAGCCTACAATGAGCAGTTCTTC
TRBJ2-7 | TRBD2 | TRBV4-2 | 20 | - | CASSQVSVGSGGLFSYEQYF | TGTGCCAGCAGCCAAGTGTCCGTAGGTAGCGGGGGGCTCTTCTCCTACGAGCAGTACTTC
TRBJ1-5 | - | TRBV7-2 | 16 | many | CASSLVVQVSNQPQHF | TGTGCCAGCAGCTTAGTAGTACAGGTCAGCAATCAGCCCCAGCATTTT
TRBJ2-7 | - | TRBV4-2 | 14 | - | CASSQEPSPYEQYF | TGTGCCAGCAGCCAAGAACCATCGCCCTACGAGCAGTACTTC
TRBJ2-4 | - | TRBV7-2 | 14 | few | CASSLALQGYIQYF | TGTGCCAGCAGCTTAGCCCTACAAGGATACATTCAGTACTTC